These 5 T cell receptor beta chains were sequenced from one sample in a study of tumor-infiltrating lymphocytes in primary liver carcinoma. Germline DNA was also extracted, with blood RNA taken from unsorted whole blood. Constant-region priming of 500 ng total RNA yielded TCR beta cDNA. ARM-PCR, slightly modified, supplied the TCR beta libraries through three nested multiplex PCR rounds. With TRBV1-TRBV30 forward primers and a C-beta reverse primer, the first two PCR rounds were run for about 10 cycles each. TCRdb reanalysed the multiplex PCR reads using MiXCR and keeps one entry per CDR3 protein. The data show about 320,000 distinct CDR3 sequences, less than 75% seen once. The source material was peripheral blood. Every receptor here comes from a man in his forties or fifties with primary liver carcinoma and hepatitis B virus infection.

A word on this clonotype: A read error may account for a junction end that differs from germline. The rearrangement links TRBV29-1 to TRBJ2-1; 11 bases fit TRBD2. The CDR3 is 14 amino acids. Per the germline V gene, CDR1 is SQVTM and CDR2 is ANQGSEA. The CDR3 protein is CSVQGLAVCYEQFF. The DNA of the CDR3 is TGCAGCGTCCAGGGACTAGCGGTCTGCTATGAGCAATTCTTC.

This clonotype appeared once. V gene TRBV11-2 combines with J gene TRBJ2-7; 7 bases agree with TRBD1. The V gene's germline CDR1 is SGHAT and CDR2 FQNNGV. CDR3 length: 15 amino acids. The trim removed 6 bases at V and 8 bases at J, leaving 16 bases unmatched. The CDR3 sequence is CASRSGLGGENQQYF. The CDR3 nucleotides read TGTGCCAGCAGATCAGGCCTAGGGGGCGAGAATCAGCAGTACTTC.

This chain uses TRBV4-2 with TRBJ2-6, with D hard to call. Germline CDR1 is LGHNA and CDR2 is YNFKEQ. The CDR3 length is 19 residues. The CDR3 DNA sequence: TGTGCACGCAGCCAAGATAGGCCCTCCATTTACTCTGGGGCCAACGTCCTGACTTTC. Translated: CARSQDRPSIYSGANVLTF.

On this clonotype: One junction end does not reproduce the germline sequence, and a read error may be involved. CDR3 DNA sequence: TGTGCCAGCATGCGGAACCCCACAGACACGCAGTATTTT. Residues: CASMRNPTDTQYF. This sequence joins TRBV2 and TRBJ2-3; no reliable D call. Germline assignment: CDR1 SNHLY and CDR2 FYNNEI. The CDR3 has 13 amino acids. Variable domain in full (rest from reference TRBV2 and TRBJ2-3): EPEVTQTPSHQVTQMGQEVILRCVPISNHLYFYWYRQILGQKVEFLVSFYNNEISEKSEIFDDQFSVERPDGSNFTLKIRSTKLEDSAMYFCASMRNPTDTQYFGPGTRLTVL.

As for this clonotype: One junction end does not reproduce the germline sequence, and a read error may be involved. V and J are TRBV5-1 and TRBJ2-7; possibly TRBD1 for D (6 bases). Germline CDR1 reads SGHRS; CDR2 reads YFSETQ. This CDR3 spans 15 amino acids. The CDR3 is CASSSRRTDKHKHYF. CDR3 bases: TGCGCCAGCAGCAGCCGCCGGACAGATAAACACAAGCATTACTTC.